This TCR beta chain was captured in a study of early T cells in non-severe SARS-CoV-2 infection (dated by TCRdb to 2020 to 2023). Background for the entire study: Because TCR sequencing relied on bulk RNA taken from unsorted whole blood, pairing of alpha and beta chains was not possible. Paper-wide results and their limitations: Matching against VDJdb was skewed toward anti-spike CD8 responses, likely underestimated virus-specific expansions, and missed private and CD4 specificities.

This clonotype was seen more than once but under ten times. The antigen it recognizes is unknown. There are no base qualities to consult, and no much larger clone falls within one base. Library generation was performed with 5' RACE. Sequencing used a NextSeq 500. To correct for sequencing error and PCR bias, the TCR library protocol tagged individual cDNA molecules with unique molecular identifiers. Sequencing covered both TCR alpha and beta chains, and within each sample the abundances of alpha and beta sequences were tightly co-correlated. The authors processed their data as follows. Decombinator V4 was used to annotate TCR sequences for V gene, J gene and CDR3. TCRs were defined as expanded if a significant change between any two time points was detected under a Poisson model with p below 0.0001. TCR abundances were normalised to the total number of TCRs sequenced in each sample and reported as counts per million. TRAV1-2 paired with TRAJ12, TRAJ20 or TRAJ33 defined MAIT TCRs, while TRAV10 paired with TRAJ18 defined iNKT TCRs. VDJdb, accessed 1 November 2021, was searched for CMV, EBV and SARS-CoV-2 annotated TCRs, excluding TCRs annotated for multiple antigens. The public sequencing data were trimmed at Q25 with fastp and processed into clonotypes with MiXCR by TCRdb, which kept only in-frame beta chains. Here each entry gathers all rows of one CDR3 protein and keeps the most common genes and DNA. TCRdb, not the original authors, processed these V and J calls. The sample yields fewer than 85,000 distinct CDR3 sequences; about 10% were counted once. The biggest ten clones account for around 12% of the sample.

A case-control design nested within a healthcare worker cohort in London, UK, was used, with weekly nasopharyngeal swab PCR tests and blood sampling performed. Healthcare workers were enrolled in the week of the UK lockdown, from 23 to 31 March 2020, and were followed every week for up to roughly 16 weeks. Between the V and J ends, shortened by 0 bases and 2 bases respectively, the junction contains 16 bases. From a lookup of the germline V gene, CDR1 and CDR2 are LGHNA and YNFKEQ. Including the terminal cysteine and phenylalanine, the CDR3 comprises 17 residues. Only CDR3 DNA is held: 51 bases, read in frame from base 1.

The source is an adult who was a healthcare worker with PCR-confirmed SARS-CoV-2 infection or an uninfected control (not recorded which). The material sequenced was whole blood, taken at baseline. The chain joins TRBV4-2 to TRBJ1-2, with a weak D call of TRBD1 (5 bases match). The CDR3 protein is CASSQDPQNGGNYGYTF. The DNA sequence follows: TGTGCCAGCAGCCAAGATCCCCAAAACGGGGGGAACTATGGCTACACCTTC.